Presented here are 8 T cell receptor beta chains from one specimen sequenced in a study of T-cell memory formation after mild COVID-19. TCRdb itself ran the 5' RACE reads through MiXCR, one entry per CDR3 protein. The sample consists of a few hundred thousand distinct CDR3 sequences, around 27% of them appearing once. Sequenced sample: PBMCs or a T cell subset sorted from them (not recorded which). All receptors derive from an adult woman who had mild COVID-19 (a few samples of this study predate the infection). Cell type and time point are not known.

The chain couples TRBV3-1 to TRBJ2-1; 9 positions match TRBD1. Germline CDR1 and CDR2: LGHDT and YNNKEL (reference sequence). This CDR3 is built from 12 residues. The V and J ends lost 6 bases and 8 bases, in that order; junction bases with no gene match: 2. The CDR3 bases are TGTGCCAGCAGTCGGACAGGGGATGAGCAGTTCTTC. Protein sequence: CASSRTGDEQFF.

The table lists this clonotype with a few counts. CDR3 amino acids: CASSPMGGYYEQYF. In DNA, the CDR3 is TGTGCCAGTAGTCCGATGGGCGGGTACTACGAGCAGTACTTC. This rearrangement joins TRBV19 to TRBJ2-7, with D maybe TRBD2 (5 bases). The V gene lost 5 bases and the J gene lost 3 bases, with 14 bases spanning the gap. Germline V lookup: CDR1 LNHDA, CDR2 SQIVND (reference sequence). The CDR3 loop spans 14 amino acids.

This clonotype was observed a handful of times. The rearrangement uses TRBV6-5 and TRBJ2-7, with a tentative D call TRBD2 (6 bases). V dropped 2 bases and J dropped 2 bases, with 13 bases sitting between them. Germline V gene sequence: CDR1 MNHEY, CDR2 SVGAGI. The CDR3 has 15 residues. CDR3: CASSYGGAGTYEQYF. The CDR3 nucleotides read TGTGCCAGCAGTTACGGAGGGGCAGGGACCTACGAGCAGTACTTC.

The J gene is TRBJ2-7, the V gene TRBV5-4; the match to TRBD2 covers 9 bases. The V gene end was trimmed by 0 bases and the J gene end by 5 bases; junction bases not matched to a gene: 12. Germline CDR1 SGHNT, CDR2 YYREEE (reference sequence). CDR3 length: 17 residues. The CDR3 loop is CASSLAVVGTSNDEQYF. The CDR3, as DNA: TGTGCCAGCAGCTTGGCCGTTGTGGGGACTAGCAACGACGAGCAGTACTTC.

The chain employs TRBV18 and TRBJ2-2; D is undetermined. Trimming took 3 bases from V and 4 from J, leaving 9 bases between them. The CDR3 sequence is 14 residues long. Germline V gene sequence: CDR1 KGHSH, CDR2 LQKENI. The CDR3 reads CASSPSRGTGELFF. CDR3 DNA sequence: TGTGCCAGCTCACCGTCGAGAGGCACCGGGGAGCTGTTTTTT.

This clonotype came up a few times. The CDR3 DNA follows: TGTGCCAGCAGCTTGGGGACTAGCGGCTCGGGAGATACGCAGTATTTT. This translates into CASSLGTSGSGDTQYF. V and J are TRBV7-6 and TRBJ2-3; TRBD2 matches at 11 bases. CDR3 length: 16 amino acids. V lost 3 bases and J lost 5; bases outside the gene matches: 7. In germline, CDR1 is SGHVS, CDR2 FNYEAQ.

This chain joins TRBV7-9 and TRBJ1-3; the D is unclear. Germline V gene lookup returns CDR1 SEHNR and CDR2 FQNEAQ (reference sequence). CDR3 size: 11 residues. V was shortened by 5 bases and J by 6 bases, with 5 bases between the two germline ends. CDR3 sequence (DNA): TGTGCCAGCAGCCTTCCAAACACCATATATTTT. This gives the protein CASSLPNTIYF.

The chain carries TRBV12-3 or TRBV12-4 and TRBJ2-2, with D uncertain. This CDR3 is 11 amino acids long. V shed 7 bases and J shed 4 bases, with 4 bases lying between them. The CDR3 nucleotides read TGTGCCAGCAAACTCACCGGGGAGCTGTTTTTT. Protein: CASKLTGELFF.